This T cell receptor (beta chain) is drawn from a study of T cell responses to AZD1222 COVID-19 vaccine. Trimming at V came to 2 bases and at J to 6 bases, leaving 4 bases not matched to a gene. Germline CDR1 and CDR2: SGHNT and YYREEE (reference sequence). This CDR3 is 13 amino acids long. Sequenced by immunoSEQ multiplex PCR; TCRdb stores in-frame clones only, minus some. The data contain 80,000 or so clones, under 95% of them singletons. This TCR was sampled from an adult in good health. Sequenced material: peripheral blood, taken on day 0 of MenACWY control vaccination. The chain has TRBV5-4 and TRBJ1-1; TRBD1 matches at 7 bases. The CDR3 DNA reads TGTGCCAGCAGCTTAACAGGGGCCCCTGAAGCTTTCTTT. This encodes CASSLTGAPEAFF.